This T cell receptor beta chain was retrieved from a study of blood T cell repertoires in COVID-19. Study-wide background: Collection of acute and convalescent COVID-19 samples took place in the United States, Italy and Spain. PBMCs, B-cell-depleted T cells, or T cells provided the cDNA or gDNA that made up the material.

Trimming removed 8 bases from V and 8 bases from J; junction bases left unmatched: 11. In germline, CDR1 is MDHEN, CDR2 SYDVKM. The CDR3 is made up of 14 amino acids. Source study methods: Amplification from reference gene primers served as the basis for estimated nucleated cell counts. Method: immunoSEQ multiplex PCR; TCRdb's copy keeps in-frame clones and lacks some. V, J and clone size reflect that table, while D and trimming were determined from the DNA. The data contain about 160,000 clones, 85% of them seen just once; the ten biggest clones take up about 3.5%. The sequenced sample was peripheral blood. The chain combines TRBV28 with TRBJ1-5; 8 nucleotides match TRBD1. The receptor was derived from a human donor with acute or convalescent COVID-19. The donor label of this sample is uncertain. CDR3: CASHIGQGMKPQHF. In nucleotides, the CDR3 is TGTGCCAGCCATATAGGACAGGGCATGAAGCCCCAGCATTTT.